The rows below give T cell receptor beta chains drawn from one sample of a study of T cell responses to AZD1222 COVID-19 vaccine. Clones were sequenced by immunoSEQ multiplex PCR, and TCRdb holds only the in-frame ones, with some missing. Among 150,000 or so clones, around 94% were seen once, and the ten largest hold under 6%. The specimen comprised peripheral blood, sampled 28 days after the second AZD1222 dose. The receptors originated from an adult who received the AZD1222 COVID-19 vaccine. The CDR3 runs from the conserved cysteine through the conserved F or W. D genes are given only for firm matches. The size of a clone is reported for some rows only, either as once, few or many, or as a class for expanded clones.

cdr3_aa	cdr3_nt	d_call	clone_size	v_call	j_call
CASSEEGNRLEQYF	TGTGCCAGCAGCGAAGAAGGCAATAGACTCGAGCAGTACTTC	NA	few	TRBV7-2	TRBJ2-7
CASSFVRTGFYEQYF	TGTGCCAGCAGTTTTGTTCGGACAGGGTTCTACGAGCAGTACTTC	TRBD1	NA	TRBV28	TRBJ2-7
CASSQDREFNTGELFF	TGTGCCAGCAGCCAAGATCGAGAGTTCAACACCGGGGAGCTGTTTTTT	NA	NA	TRBV3-1/TRBV3-2	TRBJ2-2
CASSLLQGAEGYTF	TGTGCCAGCAGCCTTCTACAGGGGGCAGAGGGCTACACCTTC	TRBD1	NA	TRBV7-2	TRBJ1-2
CASSGTSGDTQYF	TGTGCCAGCAGTGGGACTAGCGGAGATACGCAGTATTTT	TRBD2	NA	TRBV2	TRBJ2-3
CASSPVSAPGEQYF	TGTGCCAGCAGCCCTGTCTCGGCTCCGGGGGAGCAGTACTTC	NA	NA	TRBV4-2	TRBJ2-7
CVRSPSGAMNTEAFF	TGTGTCAGAAGTCCGTCAGGGGCGATGAACACTGAAGCTTTCTTT	NA	NA	TRBV7-5	TRBJ1-1
CASSERTGQGSPLHF	TGTGCCAGTAGTGAGAGGACAGGGCAGGGATCACCCCTCCACTTT	TRBD1	NA	TRBV19	TRBJ1-6
CASSPSTSGPGYSEQFF	TGTGCCAGCAGTCCGTCTACTAGCGGTCCGGGATATAGTGAGCAGTTCTTC	TRBD2	NA	TRBV28	TRBJ2-1
CASSVGMGRGRLEQYF	TGTGCCAGCAGCGTAGGTATGGGCAGGGGGCGTCTGGAGCAGTACTTC	TRBD1	NA	TRBV9	TRBJ2-7
CASRGDGQSPPYGYTF	TGTGCCAGTAGGGGAGATGGACAGAGCCCCCCTTATGGCTACACCTTC	NA	NA	TRBV19	TRBJ1-2
CASRDRGNQPQHF	TGTGCCAGTAGAGACAGGGGGAATCAGCCCCAGCATTTT	TRBD1	NA	TRBV19	TRBJ1-5
CASSYTSGRPDTQYF	TGCGCCAGCAGCTACACTAGCGGGAGGCCAGATACGCAGTATTTT	TRBD2	NA	TRBV5-1	TRBJ2-3
CASSTTGSSGNTIYF	TGTGCCAGCTCAACAACAGGAAGCTCTGGAAACACCATATATTTT	NA	NA	TRBV18	TRBJ1-3
CSVEDGFLGLNEQFF	TGCAGCGTTGAAGATGGGTTCTTGGGATTGAATGAGCAGTTCTTC	NA	NA	TRBV29-1	TRBJ2-1
CASSLRAGQYNYGYTF	TGTGCCAGCAGTCTCCGAGCAGGCCAATATAACTATGGCTACACCTTC	NA	NA	TRBV27	TRBJ1-2
CASSLGGVYEQYF	TGTGCCAGCAGCTTAGGCGGAGTCTACGAGCAGTACTTC	NA	NA	TRBV5-4	TRBJ2-7
CASSLEENSPLHF	TGTGCCAGCAGCTTGGAAGAGAATTCACCCCTCCACTTT	NA	NA	TRBV5-5	TRBJ1-6
CASSLAAGGSYEQYF	TGCGCCAGCAGCTTGGCCGCGGGCGGCTCCTACGAGCAGTACTTC	NA	NA	TRBV5-1	TRBJ2-7
CATRTPPSGVYEAFF	TGTGCCACCAGAACCCCCCCGTCAGGGGTGTATGAAGCTTTCTTT	NA	NA	TRBV15	TRBJ1-1
CASSRHRERYEKLFF	TGTGCCAGCAGCCGCCACCGCGAACGGTACGAAAAACTGTTTTTT	NA	NA	TRBV7-9	TRBJ1-4
CASSRRDSHNEQFF	TGTGCCAGCAGCCGAAGGGACTCGCACAATGAGCAGTTCTTC	NA	NA	TRBV4-2	TRBJ2-1
CASSNRGGTDTQYF	TGTGCCAGCAGCAACCGAGGGGGCACAGATACGCAGTATTTT	NA	NA	TRBV3-1/TRBV3-2	TRBJ2-3
CASSYIGTGKETQYF	TGTGCCAGCAGCTACATAGGGACAGGGAAAGAGACCCAGTACTTC	TRBD1	NA	TRBV9	TRBJ2-5
CASSPLGTEQFF	TGCGCCAGCAGTCCCCTAGGTACTGAGCAGTTCTTC	NA	NA	TRBV10-1	TRBJ2-1
CASSPPGQFNEKLFF	TGTGCCAGCAGTCCTCCGGGACAGTTTAATGAAAAACTGTTTTTT	TRBD1	once	TRBV6-5	TRBJ1-4
CASSLDPYEQYF	TGTGCCAGCAGCCTCGATCCCTACGAGCAGTACTTC	NA	NA	TRBV13	TRBJ2-7
CASRAPQETQYF	TGTGCCAGCAGGGCGCCCCAAGAGACCCAGTACTTC	NA	NA	TRBV28	TRBJ2-5
CASSTSDRGHEQYF	TGTGCCAGCAGCACATCGGACAGGGGCCACGAGCAGTACTTC	TRBD1	NA	TRBV7-9	TRBJ2-7
CASSSGRWGAGELFF	TGTGCCAGCAGCTCGGGACGATGGGGGGCCGGGGAGCTGTTTTTT	NA	NA	TRBV13	TRBJ2-2
CASSQVVGQGATTAKNIQYF	TGCGCCAGCAGCCAAGTGGTGGGACAGGGGGCTACTACGGCCAAAAACATTCAGTACTTC	TRBD1	NA	TRBV4-1	TRBJ2-4
CASSYAVSSGNTIYF	TGTGCCAGCAGTTACGCCGTTAGCTCTGGAAACACCATATATTTT	NA	NA	TRBV6-5	TRBJ1-3
CASSQDPSGTITDTQYF	TGTGCCAGCAGCCAAGACCCTAGCGGGACTATCACAGATACGCAGTATTTT	TRBD2	NA	TRBV4-2	TRBJ2-3
CASSLTGAAQEAFF	TGTGCCAGCAGCTTGACGGGGGCGGCCCAGGAAGCTTTCTTT	NA	NA	TRBV5-5	TRBJ1-1
CASSSRDRGNTGELFF	TGTGCCAGCAGCTCACGGGACAGGGGGAACACCGGGGAGCTGTTTTTT	TRBD1	NA	TRBV7-9	TRBJ2-2
CASSRGTPRTTEAFF	TGTGCCAGCAGCCGTGGGACACCTCGGACCACTGAAGCTTTCTTT	NA	NA	TRBV6-2/TRBV6-3	TRBJ1-1
CAWIPKTGGSYEKLFF	TGTGCCTGGATTCCAAAGACAGGGGGCTCATATGAAAAACTGTTTTTT	TRBD1	NA	TRBV30	TRBJ1-4
CAIREQGSAEAFF	TGTGCCATCAGAGAACAGGGGAGCGCTGAAGCTTTCTTT	TRBD1	few	TRBV10-3	TRBJ1-1
CASRDSGRHTGELFF	TGTGCCAGCAGGGATAGCGGGAGACACACCGGGGAGCTGTTTTTT	TRBD2	NA	TRBV28	TRBJ2-2
CASTGTSSGNTIYF	TGTGCCAGCACCGGGACGAGCTCTGGAAACACCATATATTTT	NA	NA	TRBV6-5	TRBJ1-3
CASSLRLGRSNEQYF	TGTGCCAGCAGCCTACGCCTCGGGCGTAGCAACGAGCAGTACTTC	NA	NA	TRBV7-7	TRBJ2-7
CASSSGETVYTGELFF	TGTGCCAGCAGCTCGGGGGAGACAGTCTACACCGGGGAGCTGTTTTTT	NA	NA	TRBV7-2	TRBJ2-2
CASSFGLEWNEQFF	TGTGCCAGCAGTTTTGGGCTAGAGTGGAATGAGCAGTTCTTC	NA	NA	TRBV27	TRBJ2-1
CASSQGPFSYEQFF	TGCGCCAGCAGCCAAGGACCCTTTTCGTATGAGCAGTTCTTC	NA	NA	TRBV4-1	TRBJ2-1
CASSEDRGSPLHF	TGCGCCAGCAGTGAGGACAGGGGATCACCCCTCCACTTT	TRBD1	NA	TRBV10-1	TRBJ1-6
CASSLPGGEQYF	TGTGCCAGCAGCCTTCCAGGGGGTGAGCAGTACTTC	TRBD1	NA	TRBV3-1/TRBV3-2	TRBJ2-7
CASSLGQSYNEQFF	TGTGCCAGCAGTTTAGGTCAATCCTACAATGAGCAGTTCTTC	NA	once	TRBV25-1	TRBJ2-1
CASSRQGRYEQYF	TGTGCCAGCAGCCGACAGGGCAGGTACGAGCAGTACTTC	TRBD1	NA	TRBV3-1/TRBV3-2	TRBJ2-7
CASSFMGQPQHF	TGTGCCAGCAGCTTTATGGGTCAGCCCCAGCATTTT	NA	NA	TRBV7-2	TRBJ1-5
CAWSLGTVNEKLFF	TGTGCCTGGAGTCTAGGGACTGTTAATGAAAAACTGTTTTTT	NA	NA	TRBV30	TRBJ1-4
CASSEFQLLNTDTQYF	TGTGCCAGCAGTGAATTTCAACTGCTTAACACAGATACGCAGTATTTT	NA	NA	TRBV25-1	TRBJ2-3
CASSYPGPNNEQFF	TGTGCCAGCAGTTACCCGGGACCTAACAATGAGCAGTTCTTC	NA	NA	TRBV6-5	TRBJ2-1
CASSVPSSGNTIYF	TGTGCCAGCAGCGTACCCAGTTCTGGAAACACCATATATTTT	NA	NA	TRBV9	TRBJ1-3
CASSVEGTGDEKLFF	TGTGCCAGCAGCGTAGAAGGGACAGGGGATGAAAAACTGTTTTTT	TRBD1	NA	TRBV9	TRBJ1-4
CASSEKFSGNTIYF	TGTGCCAGCAGTGAAAAGTTCTCTGGAAACACCATATATTTT	NA	NA	TRBV2	TRBJ1-3
CASSYSSSSYNEQFF	TGTGCCAGCAGTTACTCCTCTAGCTCCTACAATGAGCAGTTCTTC	NA	NA	TRBV6-5	TRBJ2-1
CASSWGRSNTEAFF	TGTGCCAGCAGTTGGGGACGGTCGAACACTGAAGCTTTCTTT	NA	NA	TRBV27	TRBJ1-1
CASSSPTEAFF	TGTGCCAGCAGTTCCCCCACTGAAGCTTTCTTT	NA	NA	TRBV6-2/TRBV6-3	TRBJ1-1
CASSLGQGGYEQYF	TGTGCCAGCAGCTTAGGGCAGGGGGGCTACGAGCAGTACTTC	NA	NA	TRBV5-4	TRBJ2-7